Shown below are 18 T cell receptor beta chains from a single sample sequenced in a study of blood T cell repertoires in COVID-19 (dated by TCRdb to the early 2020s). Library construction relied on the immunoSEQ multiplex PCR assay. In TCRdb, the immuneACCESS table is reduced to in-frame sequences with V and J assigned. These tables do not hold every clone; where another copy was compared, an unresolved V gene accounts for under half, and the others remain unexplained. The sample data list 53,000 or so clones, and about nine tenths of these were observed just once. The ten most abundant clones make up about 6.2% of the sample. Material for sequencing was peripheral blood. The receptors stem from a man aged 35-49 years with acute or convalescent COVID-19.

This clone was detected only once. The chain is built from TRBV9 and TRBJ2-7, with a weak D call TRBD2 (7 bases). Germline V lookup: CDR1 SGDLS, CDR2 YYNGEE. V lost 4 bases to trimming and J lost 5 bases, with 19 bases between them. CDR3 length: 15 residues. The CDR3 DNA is TGTGCCAGCAGCCTGGGGGGGGGCGCCGATCACGAGCAGTACTTC. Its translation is CASSLGGGADHEQYF.

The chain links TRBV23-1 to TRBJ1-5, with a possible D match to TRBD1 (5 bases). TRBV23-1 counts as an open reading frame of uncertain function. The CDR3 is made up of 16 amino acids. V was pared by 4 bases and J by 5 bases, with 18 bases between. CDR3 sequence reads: CASSPIGGKSDQPQHF. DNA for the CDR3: TGCGCCAGCAGTCCCATCGGGGGGAAGTCGGATCAGCCCCAGCATTTT.

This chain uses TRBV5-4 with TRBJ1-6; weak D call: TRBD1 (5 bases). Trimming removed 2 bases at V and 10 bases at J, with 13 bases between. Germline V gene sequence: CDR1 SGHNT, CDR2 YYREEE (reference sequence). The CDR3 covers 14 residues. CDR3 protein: CASSLWGAGSPLHF. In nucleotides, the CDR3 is TGTGCCAGCAGCTTATGGGGCGCGGGATCACCCCTCCACTTT.

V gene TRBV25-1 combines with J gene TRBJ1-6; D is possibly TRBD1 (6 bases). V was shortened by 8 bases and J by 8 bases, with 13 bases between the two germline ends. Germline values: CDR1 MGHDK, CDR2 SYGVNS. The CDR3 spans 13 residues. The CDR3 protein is CASRLGGHSPLHF. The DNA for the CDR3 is TGTGCCAGCCGTTTGGGGGGGCATTCACCCCTCCACTTT.

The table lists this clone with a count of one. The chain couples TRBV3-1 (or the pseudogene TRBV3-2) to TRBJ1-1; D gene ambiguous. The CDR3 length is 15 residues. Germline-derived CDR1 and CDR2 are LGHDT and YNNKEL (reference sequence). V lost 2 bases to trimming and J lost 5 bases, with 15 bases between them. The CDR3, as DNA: TGTGCCAGCAGCCAATATTGGGCGATTGGGACTGAAGCTTTCTTT. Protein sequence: CASSQYWAIGTEAFF.

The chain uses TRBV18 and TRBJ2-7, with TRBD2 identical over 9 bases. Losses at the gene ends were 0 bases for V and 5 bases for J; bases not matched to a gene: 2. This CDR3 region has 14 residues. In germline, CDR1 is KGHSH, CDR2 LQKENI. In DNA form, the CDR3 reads TGTGCCAGCTCACCACCGGCTAGCGGGGACGAGCAGTACTTC. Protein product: CASSPPASGDEQYF.

This CDR3 is CASSHMTAGLQPAQYF. In DNA, the CDR3 is TGTGCCAGCAGCCATATGACCGCAGGGCTCCAGCCAGCGCAGTACTTC. The chain combines TRBV14 with TRBJ2-7, with D possibly matching TRBD1 (5 bases). CDR1 and CDR2 from the germline V gene are SGHDN and FVKESK. This CDR3 spans 16 amino acids. V was trimmed by 3 bases and J by 9 bases, leaving 24 bases between them.

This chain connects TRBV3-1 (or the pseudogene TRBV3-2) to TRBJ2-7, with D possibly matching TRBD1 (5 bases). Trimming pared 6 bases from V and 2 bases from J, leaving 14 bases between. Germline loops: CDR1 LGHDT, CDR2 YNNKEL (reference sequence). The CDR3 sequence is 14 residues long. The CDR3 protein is CASSPQGRTYEQYF. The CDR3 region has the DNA TGTGCCAGCAGTCCCCAGGGTCGAACCTACGAGCAGTACTTC.

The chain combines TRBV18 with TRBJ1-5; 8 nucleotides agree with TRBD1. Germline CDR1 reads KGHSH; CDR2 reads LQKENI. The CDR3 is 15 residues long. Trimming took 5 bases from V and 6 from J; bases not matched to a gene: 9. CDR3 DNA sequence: TGTGCCAGCTCAAAGGACAGGGATGAGAGTCAGCCCCAGCATTTT. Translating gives CASSKDRDESQPQHF.

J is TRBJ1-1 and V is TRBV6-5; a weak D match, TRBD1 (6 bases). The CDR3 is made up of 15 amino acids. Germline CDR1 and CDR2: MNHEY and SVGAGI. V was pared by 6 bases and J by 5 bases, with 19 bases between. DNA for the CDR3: TGTGCCAGCAGCGAGCGACAGGTCCGGAGGACTGAAGCTTTCTTT. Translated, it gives CASSERQVRRTEAFF.

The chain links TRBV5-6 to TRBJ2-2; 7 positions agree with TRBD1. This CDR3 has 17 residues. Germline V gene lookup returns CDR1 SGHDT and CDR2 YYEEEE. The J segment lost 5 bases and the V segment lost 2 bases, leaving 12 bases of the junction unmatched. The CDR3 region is CASSFILGTEWTGELFF. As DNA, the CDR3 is TGTGCCAGCAGCTTCATTTTAGGGACAGAGTGGACCGGGGAGCTGTTTTTT.

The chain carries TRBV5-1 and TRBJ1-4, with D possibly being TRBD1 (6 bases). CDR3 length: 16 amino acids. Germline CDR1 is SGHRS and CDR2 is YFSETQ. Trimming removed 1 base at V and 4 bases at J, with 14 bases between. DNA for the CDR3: TGCGCCAGCAGCTTGAACAGGGAGGGGGTTAATGAAAAACTGTTTTTT. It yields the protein CASSLNREGVNEKLFF.

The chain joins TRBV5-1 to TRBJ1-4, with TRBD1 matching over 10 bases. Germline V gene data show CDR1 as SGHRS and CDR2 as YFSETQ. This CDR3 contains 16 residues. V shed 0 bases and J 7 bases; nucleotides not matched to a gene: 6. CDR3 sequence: CASSLASGTGVEKLFF. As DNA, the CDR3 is TGCGCCAGCAGCTTGGCTTCCGGGACAGGGGTTGAAAAACTGTTTTTT.

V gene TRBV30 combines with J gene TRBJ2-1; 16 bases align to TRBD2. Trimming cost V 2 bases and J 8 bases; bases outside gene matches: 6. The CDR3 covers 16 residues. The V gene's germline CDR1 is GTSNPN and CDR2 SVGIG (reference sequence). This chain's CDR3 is CAWSWGLAGGGDEQFF. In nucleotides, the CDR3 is TGTGCCTGGAGTTGGGGACTAGCGGGAGGGGGTGATGAGCAGTTCTTC.

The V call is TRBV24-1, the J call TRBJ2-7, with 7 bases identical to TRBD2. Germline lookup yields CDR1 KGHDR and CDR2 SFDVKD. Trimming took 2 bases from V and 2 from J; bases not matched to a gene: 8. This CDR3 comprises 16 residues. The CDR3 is CATSDWGGRDAYEQYF. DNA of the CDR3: TGTGCCACCAGTGATTGGGGGGGGAGGGACGCCTACGAGCAGTACTTC.

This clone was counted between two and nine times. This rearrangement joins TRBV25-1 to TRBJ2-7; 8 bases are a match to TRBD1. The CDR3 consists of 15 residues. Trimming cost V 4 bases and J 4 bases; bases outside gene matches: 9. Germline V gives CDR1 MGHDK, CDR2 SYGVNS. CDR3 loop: CASSGGRQGAYEQYF. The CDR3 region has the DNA TGTGCCAGCAGTGGGGGGCGGCAGGGGGCGTACGAGCAGTACTTC.

CDR3 amino acids: CASSLGAGTTGELFF. For the CDR3, the DNA is TGTGCCAGCAGCTTAGGGGCGGGAACCACCGGGGAGCTGTTTTTT. J is TRBJ2-2 and V is TRBV11-3, with a possible D match to TRBD2 (6 bases). The V and J ends lost 1 base and 4 bases respectively, with 10 bases between them. Germline CDR1 is SGHNT and CDR2 is YENEEA. The length of the CDR3 is 15 residues. Full variable domain (rest looked up from reference TRBV11-3 and TRBJ2-2): EAGVVQSPRYKIIEKKQPVAFWCNPISGHNTLYWYLQNLGQGPELLIRYENEEAVDDSQLPKDRFSAERLKGVDSTLKIQPAELGDSAVYLCASSLGAGTTGELFFGEGSRLTVL.

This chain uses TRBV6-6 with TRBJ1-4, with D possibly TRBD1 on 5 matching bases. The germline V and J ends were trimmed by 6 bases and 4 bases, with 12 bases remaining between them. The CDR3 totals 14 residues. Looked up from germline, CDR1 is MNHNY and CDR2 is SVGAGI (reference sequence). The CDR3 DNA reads TGTGCCAGCAGCCCGGGGGGGGGTAATGAAAAACTGTTTTTT. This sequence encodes CASSPGGGNEKLFF.